This T cell receptor (beta chain) originates from a study of CD8 T cells in Susac syndrome. Germline lookup yields CDR1 SQVTM and CDR2 ANQGSEA. This CDR3 spans 12 amino acids. The V segment lost 7 bases and the J segment 0 bases; nucleotides outside the gene matches: 2. The recently defined diagnostic criteria for definite or probable disease were met by the Susac syndrome patients. General study findings and limits: The study identified approximately seventeen and five Susac-specific public clones in total CD8+ and CD8+ TEMRA repertoires.

Turning to this clonotype: Its target is not known.

Random hexamers were used to reverse transcribe an amount of about 0.45 to 1 ug RNA. Amplification of TCR beta CDR3 used immunoSEQ multiplex PCR across 54 Vbeta and 13 Jbeta. Using its own MiXCR run on the immunoSEQ multiplex PCR reads, TCRdb lists one record per CDR3 protein. The sample contains 100,000 to 110,000 distinct CDR3 sequences, 95% of which appear only once. The receptor comes from a human donor with Susac syndrome. The chain has TRBV29-1 and TRBJ2-5; 7 bases align to TRBD2. The sequencing sample was made of CD8+ T cells from PBMCs. The chain's CDR3 is CSAAGDQETQYF. The CDR3 DNA follows: TGCAGCGCCGCGGGGGACCAAGAGACCCAGTACTTC.